These 7 T cell receptor beta chains share one sample of origin, sequenced in a study of cytomegalovirus exposure and HLA in healthy donors. PCR primers comprised 60 Vbeta and 13 Jbeta primers. TCRdb keeps only in-frame clones here, not all; method: immunoSEQ multiplex PCR. The sample holds around 100,000 clones, 79% seen once. Sequencing input: PBMCs. Source of these receptors: a man over 45 in good health and CMV-seropositive.

This clone was observed a few times. The chain recombines TRBV7-2 with TRBJ2-7, with TRBD1 identical over 8 bases. The CDR3 covers 14 residues. V was clipped by 5 bases and J by 3 bases; unmatched bases: 6. Germline V lookup: CDR1 SGHTA, CDR2 FQGNSA. The CDR3: CASSTGTGFYEQYF. CDR3 bases: TGTGCCAGCAGCACCGGGACAGGATTCTACGAGCAGTACTTC.

This sequence joins TRBV30 and TRBJ2-7; 7 bases match TRBD1. CDR1 GTSNPN and CDR2 SVGIG come from the germline V gene (reference sequence). V dropped 6 bases and J dropped 2; count of bases not matched to a gene: 10. The CDR3 spans 14 residues. CDR3 bases: TGTGCCTGTATTAAGCCGGGACAGCCCTACGAGCAGTACTTC. Residues: CACIKPGQPYEQYF.

The gene calls are TRBV11-2 and TRBJ1-1; 9 bases map to TRBD1. The length of the CDR3 is 14 residues. V lost 5 bases, J lost 0 bases, and 1 base stayed unmatched. Germline CDR1 SGHAT, CDR2 FQNNGV. CDR3 DNA: TGTGCCAGCAGCCGGGACAGGGTGAACACTGAAGCTTTCTTT. Its protein product is CASSRDRVNTEAFF. The full variable domain, rest sourced from reference TRBV11-2 and TRBJ1-1, is EAGVAQSPRYKIIEKRQSVAFWCNPISGHATLYWYQQILGQGPKLLIQFQNNGVVDDSQLPKDRFSAERLKGVDSTLKIQPAKLEDSAVYLCASSRDRVNTEAFFGQGTRLTVV.

This rearrangement joins TRBV10-3 to TRBJ2-1, with 12 bases that match TRBD1. This CDR3 spans 14 amino acids. Germline V CDR1 and CDR2: ENHRY, SYGVKD. J lost 8 bases, V lost 11 bases, and 10 bases had no gene match. CDR3 nucleotide sequence: TGTGCCTCTCAGTCGGGACAGGGGGCCGATGAGCAGTTCTTC. Protein sequence: CASQSGQGADEQFF.

This chain connects TRBV28 to TRBJ1-1, with TRBD1 matching over 7 bases. The V gene's germline CDR1 is MDHEN and CDR2 SYDVKM. The CDR3 has 11 residues. The ends lost 2 bases at V and 11 bases at J; junction bases unmatched: 2. The CDR3 spells CASSLDRVAFF. DNA of the CDR3: TGTGCCAGCAGTTTAGACAGGGTGGCTTTCTTT.

This clone was detected only once. The J gene is TRBJ2-2, the V gene TRBV19, with 9 bases matching TRBD1. The CDR3 length is 15 residues. Germline loops: CDR1 LNHDA, CDR2 SQIVND (reference sequence). Germline trimming cut 7 bases from V and 5 bases from J; bases unmatched to any gene: 8. CDR3 sequence (DNA): TGTGCCAGTAACACACAGGGGGCATGGACCGGGGAGCTGTTTTTT. Translating it yields CASNTQGAWTGELFF.

The chain is built from TRBV7-2 and TRBJ2-2; maybe TRBD1 (5 bases). Germline V gene sequence: CDR1 SGHTA, CDR2 FQGNSA. Trimming pared 7 bases from V and 4 bases from J, leaving 13 bases between. The CDR3 loop spans 14 amino acids. DNA of the CDR3: TGTGCCAGCACCGGGCAGGGCCTCACCGGGGAGCTGTTTTTT. Protein: CASTGQGLTGELFF. The full variable domain, in which reference TRBV7-2 and TRBJ2-2 provide the parts outside the CDR3, is GAGVSQSPSNKVTEKGKDVELRCDPISGHTALYWYRQSLGQGLEFLIYFQGNSAPDKSGLPSDRFSAERTGGSVSTLTIQRTQQEDSAVYLCASTGQGLTGELFFGEGSRLTVL.